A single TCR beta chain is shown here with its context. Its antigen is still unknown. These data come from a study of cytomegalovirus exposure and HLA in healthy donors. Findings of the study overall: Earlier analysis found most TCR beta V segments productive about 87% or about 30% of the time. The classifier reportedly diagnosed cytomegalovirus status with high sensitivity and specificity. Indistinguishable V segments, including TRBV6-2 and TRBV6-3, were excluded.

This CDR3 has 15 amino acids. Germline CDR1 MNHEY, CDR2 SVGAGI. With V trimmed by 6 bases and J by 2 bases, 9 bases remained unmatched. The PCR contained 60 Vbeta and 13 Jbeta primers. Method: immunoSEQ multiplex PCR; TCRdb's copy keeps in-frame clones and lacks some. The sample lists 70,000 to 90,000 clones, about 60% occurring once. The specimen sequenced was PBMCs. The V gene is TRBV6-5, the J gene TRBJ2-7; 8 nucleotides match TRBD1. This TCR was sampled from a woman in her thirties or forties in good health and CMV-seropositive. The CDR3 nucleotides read TGTGCCAGCAGACTCCGGGACAGGTTCGCCTACGAGCAGTACTTC. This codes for CASRLRDRFAYEQYF.